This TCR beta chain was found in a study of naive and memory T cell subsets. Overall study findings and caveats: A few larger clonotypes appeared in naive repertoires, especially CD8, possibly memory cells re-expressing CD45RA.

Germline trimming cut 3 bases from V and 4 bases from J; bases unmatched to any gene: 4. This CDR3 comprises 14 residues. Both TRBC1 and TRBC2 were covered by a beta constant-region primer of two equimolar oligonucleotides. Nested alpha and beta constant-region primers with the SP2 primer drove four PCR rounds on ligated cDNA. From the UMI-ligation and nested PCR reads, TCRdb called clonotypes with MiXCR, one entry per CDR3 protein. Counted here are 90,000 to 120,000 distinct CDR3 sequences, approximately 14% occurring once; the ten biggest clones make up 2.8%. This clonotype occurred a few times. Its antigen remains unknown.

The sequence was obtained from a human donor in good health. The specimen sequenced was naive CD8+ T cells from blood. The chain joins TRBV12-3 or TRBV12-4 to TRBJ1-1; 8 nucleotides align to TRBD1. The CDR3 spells CASSFTGGATEAFF. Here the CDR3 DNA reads TGTGCCAGCAGTTTTACAGGGGGGGCCACTGAAGCTTTCTTT.